The 9 T cell receptor beta chains below come from one sample, sequenced in a study of T cell repertoires in cytomegalovirus infection (dated by TCRdb to about 2019). Which antigens these TCRs recognize remains unknown. Instrument on record: Illumina HiSeq 1500. TCRdb took the public reads, trimmed them with fastp at Q25, ran MiXCR for clone calling and kept in-frame beta chains. Entries that share a CDR3 protein sequence are merged under the most common genes and DNA. The sample contains fewer than 900,000 distinct CDR3 sequences, roughly 28% of them found a single time. Jointly, the top ten make up about 12% of the sample. The sample's treatment or condition label is to be understood as: in vitro stimulation with specific CMV peptide epitopes to enrich CMV-specific T cells. Specimen: cultured CD8+ T cells from PBMCs, collected from culture after CMV antigen stimulation. Source of these receptors: a human donor in good health (CMV status not recorded). Some clones in this sample may be carry-over from other donors' samples.

J is TRBJ1-5 and V is TRBV12-3 or TRBV12-4; 7 nucleotides match TRBD1. V was pared by 3 bases and J by 4 bases, with 12 bases of the junction left unmatched. The CDR3 consists of 17 residues. The CDR3 nucleotides are TGTGCCAGCAGTTTCCCGTCAGGGACAGTAATTAATCAGCCCCAGCATTTT. This encodes CASSFPSGTVINQPQHF.

This clonotype has more than one count but fewer than ten. This rearrangement joins TRBV5-8 to TRBJ2-1, with D possibly matching TRBD2 (6 bases). The CDR3 runs to 16 residues. Germline CDR1 and CDR2: SGHTS and YDEGEE. V was trimmed by 2 bases and J by 5 bases, leaving 17 bases between them. The CDR3 sequence is CASSLTPGLLDNEQFF. CDR3 sequence (DNA): TGTGCCAGCAGCTTAACACCGGGACTCCTCGACAATGAGCAGTTCTTC.

This clonotype was found a few times. CDR3 amino acids: CASRGQGVATDTQYF. The CDR3 DNA reads as TGTGCCAGCAGAGGACAAGGGGTTGCCACAGATACGCAGTATTTT. V is TRBV7-9 and J is TRBJ2-3; D may be TRBD1 (5 bases). The CDR3 totals 15 residues. Germline CDR1 SEHNR, CDR2 FQNEAQ (reference sequence). V was cut by 6 bases and J by 2 bases, with 15 bases left in between.

The chain links TRBV7-9 to TRBJ1-1; D gene uncertain. The CDR3 loop spans 17 amino acids. The V end was cut by 7 bases, the J end by 8 bases, with 29 bases between. The germline CDR1 and CDR2 sequences are SEHNR and FQNEAQ (reference sequence). This chain's CDR3 is CASIRTLSREGYLEAFF. In nucleotides, the CDR3 is TGTGCCAGCATCCGTACCCTTTCTAGGGAGGGATATTTAGAAGCTTTCTTT. The full variable domain, its missing parts supplied by reference TRBV7-9 and TRBJ1-1, is DTGVSQNPRHKITKRGQNVTFRCDPISEHNRLYWYRQTLGQGPEFLTYFQNEAQLEKSRLLSDRFSAERPKGSFSTLEIQRTEQGDSAMYLCASIRTLSREGYLEAFFGQGTRLTVV.

This clonotype was found a few times. The chain has TRBV12-5 and TRBJ2-5; 10 bases match TRBD1. CDR1 and CDR2 from the germline V gene are LGHNT and FRNRAP. The CDR3 runs to 17 residues. Germline trimming cut 5 bases from V and 3 bases from J; bases unmatched to any gene: 12. The CDR3 loop is CASGLSGTGVLEETQYF. The CDR3 nucleotides read TGTGCTAGTGGTCTCTCCGGGACAGGGGTCCTGGAAGAGACCCAGTACTTC.

This clonotype occurred many times. The chain combines TRBV6-5 with TRBJ1-4; D is uncertain. Germline V gives CDR1 MNHEY, CDR2 SVGAGI. The CDR3 runs to 14 residues. V lost 0 bases, J lost 5 bases, and 7 bases lay in between. CDR3 nucleotides: TGTGCCAGCAGTTACTCGGCCGAGAATGAAAAACTGTTTTTT. Translation: CASSYSAENEKLFF.

A few counts support this clonotype. The V and J genes are TRBV13 and TRBJ2-3; 8 bases match TRBD2. The germline V gene encodes CDR1 PRHDT and CDR2 FYEKMQ (reference sequence). The CDR3 runs to 15 residues. The trim removed 5 bases at V and 1 base at J, leaving 5 bases unmatched. DNA of the CDR3: TGTGCCAGCAGCCGGGGGGGCGTGGGCACAGATACGCAGTATTTT. This codes for CASSRGGVGTDTQYF.

The rearrangement links TRBV12-3 or TRBV12-4 to TRBJ1-5; 7 bases map to TRBD1. CDR3 length: 17 amino acids. The ends lost 5 bases at V and 0 bases at J; junction bases unmatched: 10. The CDR3 region is CASSVYRGDYSNQPQHF. The CDR3 region has the DNA TGTGCCAGCAGTGTATACAGGGGAGATTATAGCAATCAGCCCCAGCATTTT.

There are a few counts of this clonotype. The rearrangement uses TRBV12-3 or TRBV12-4 and TRBJ1-2, with D hard to call. V lost 6 bases and J lost 8, with 10 bases in between. The CDR3 has 11 amino acids. CDR3 loop: CASSEDNGYTF. CDR3 DNA sequence: TGTGCCAGCAGCGAAGATAACGGCTACACCTTC.